The 2 T cell receptor beta chains reported below all come from one sample, sequenced in a study of OX40 agonist ivuxolimab in advanced cancers. Assay used: immunoSEQ multiplex PCR; TCRdb lists only in-frame clones, some missing. The sample records tens of thousands of clones, around 82% being singletons. The sequenced sample was CD4+ or CD8+ T cells sorted from blood, obtained in a trial of the OX40 agonist ivuxolimab. All receptors come from an adult with an advanced solid tumor such as melanoma, head and neck, liver or kidney cancer.

The chain carries TRBV5-1 and TRBJ1-5; TRBD1 is a possible D gene (5 bases). V lost 0 bases to trimming and J lost 7 bases, with 14 bases between them. This CDR3 is 15 amino acids long. Germline lookup yields CDR1 SGHRS and CDR2 YFSETQ. CDR3 nucleotides: TGCGCCAGCAGCTTGGTAGGGGCGGAGGGACAGCCCCAGCATTTT. It is translated as CASSLVGAEGQPQHF.

Only a few counts were recorded for this clone. This rearrangement joins TRBV9 to TRBJ1-2; tentatively, D is TRBD1 (5 bases). Germline loops: CDR1 SGDLS, CDR2 YYNGEE. Trimming removed 4 bases at V and 6 bases at J, with 16 bases between. CDR3 length: 14 amino acids. The CDR3 is CASSSGSGYHGYTF. DNA for the CDR3: TGTGCCAGCAGCTCCGGGTCAGGGTACCATGGCTACACCTTC.